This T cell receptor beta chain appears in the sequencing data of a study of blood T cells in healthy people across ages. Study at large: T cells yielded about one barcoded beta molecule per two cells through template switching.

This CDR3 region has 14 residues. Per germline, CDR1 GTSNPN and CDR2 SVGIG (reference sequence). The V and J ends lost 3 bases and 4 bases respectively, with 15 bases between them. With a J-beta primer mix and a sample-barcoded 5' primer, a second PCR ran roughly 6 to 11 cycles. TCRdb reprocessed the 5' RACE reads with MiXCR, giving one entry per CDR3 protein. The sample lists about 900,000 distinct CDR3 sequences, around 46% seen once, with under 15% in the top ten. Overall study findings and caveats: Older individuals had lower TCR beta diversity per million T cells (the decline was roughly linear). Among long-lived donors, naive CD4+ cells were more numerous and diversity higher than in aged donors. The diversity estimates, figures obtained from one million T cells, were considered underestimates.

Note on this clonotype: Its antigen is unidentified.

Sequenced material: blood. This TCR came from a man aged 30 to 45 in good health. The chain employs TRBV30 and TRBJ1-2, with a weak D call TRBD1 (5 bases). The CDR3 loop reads CAWREAGQGYGYTF. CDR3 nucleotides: TGTGCCTGGAGGGAGGCCGGGCAGGGCTATGGCTACACCTTC.